The present TCR beta chain was sequenced within a study of a mutant IDH1 vaccine in newly diagnosed glioma. Study-wide background: Patients were pretreated with radiotherapy, temozolomide, or both, mostly both. Whole-study findings and limits: Vaccine-induced immune responses were detected in roughly 93% of patients.

Time point described: week 35, safety follow-up. Doses consisted of 300 ug of mutant IDH1 20-mer peptide each, paired with topical imiquimod. This clone was observed a few times. Antigen unknown. This CDR3 is 14 amino acids long. Germline CDR1 KGHSH, CDR2 LQKENI. With 2 bases removed from V and 2 bases from J, the gap between germline ends came to 7 bases. Clones were sequenced by immunoSEQ multiplex PCR, and TCRdb holds only the in-frame ones, with some missing. The sample includes around 50,000 clones, 84% of them seen just once. V is TRBV18 and J is TRBJ1-5, with TRBD1 as a possible D gene (5 bases). The TCR comes from a woman between 18 and 29 years old with glioma. Source: PBMCs, taken from a glioma patient whose treatment included an IDH1 peptide vaccine. The CDR3 protein is CASSPGGGNQPQHF. The CDR3 bases are TGTGCCAGCTCACCAGGGGGGGGCAATCAGCCCCAGCATTTT.